In its sample, the clone carrying this T cell receptor (beta chain) was seen once. The entry originates in a study of blood T cell repertoires in COVID-19. As for the study in general: Samples taken during acute and convalescent COVID-19 were collected in the United States, Italy and Spain. PBMCs, B-cell-depleted T cells, or T cells provided the cDNA or gDNA that made up the material.

Study processing details: Estimates of nucleated cell counts were drawn from the amplification of reference gene primers. The assay was immunoSEQ multiplex PCR, and TCRdb's table has in-frame clones only and misses some. V and J calls and clone size follow that table, whereas D and trimming were derived from the DNA. The table lists 300,000 to 350,000 clones, approximately 85% of them singletons. Adults between roughly 18 and 95 years of age took part from 20 to 25 US areas. Trimming took 1 base from V and 6 from J, leaving 6 bases between them. The CDR3 contains 13 residues. Germline loops: CDR1 LGHNA, CDR2 YSLEER.

This TCR derives from a man aged 25-45 years who had recovered from COVID-19. J is TRBJ2-2 and V is TRBV4-3; D ambiguous. Input material: PBMCs or T cells enriched from blood (not recorded which). This CDR3 is CASSQGLPGELFF. CDR3 bases: TGCGCCAGCAGCCAAGGACTCCCCGGGGAGCTGTTTTTT.